The 22 T cell receptor beta chains given below trace back to one sample, sequenced in a study of T cells in women clearing cervical HPV infection. The repertoire was sequenced with immunoSEQ multiplex PCR; TCRdb's copy has only in-frame clones and lacks some. The sample has about 39,000 clones. The material sequenced was blood buffy coat. The receptors were gathered from a woman between 18 and 69 years old with a cervical HPV16 infection that either progressed to CIN3+ or cleared (not recorded which).

A note on this clone: The read ends 3 residues shy of where the CDR3 ends; the end is completed using the germline J gene. The rearrangement joins TRBV2 to TRBJ2-7; 10 positions agree with TRBD2. This CDR3 has 14 amino acids. After removal of 6 bases from V and 0 bases from J, the junction contained 2 bases not matched to a gene. The V gene's germline CDR1 is SNHLY and CDR2 FYNNEI. CDR3 DNA, as far as it was read: TGTGCCAGCAGACTAGCGGGACCCTCCTACGAG. This encodes CASRLAGPSYE. The whole CDR3 sequence is CASRLAGPSYEQYF.

As regards this clone: One junction end does not reproduce the germline sequence, and a read error may be involved. The CDR3 is cut off 3 residues early in the read; its end comes from the germline J gene. V gene TRBV4-2 combines with J gene TRBJ1-3; no reliable D call. Per the germline V gene, CDR1 is LGHNA and CDR2 is YNFKEQ. The CDR3 has 14 residues. The CDR3 reads CASSQSNSGNTIYF. The sequenced CDR3 bases are TGCGCCAGCAGCCAATCTAACTCTGGAAACACC.

Note on this clone: The CDR3 end lies 3 residues beyond the end of the read and is filled in from the germline J gene. The rearrangement uses TRBV20-1 and TRBJ1-1; 8 bases are shared with TRBD1. CDR3 length: 11 residues. CDR1 is DFQATT and CDR2 is SNEGSKA in the germline V gene (reference sequence). The CDR3 sequence is CSARGDRKAFF. Partial CDR3 DNA: TGCAGTGCTAGAGGGGACAGGAAA.

On this clone itself: The CDR3 goes on 3 residues after the read ends, and that part is filled in from the germline J gene. V and J are TRBV2 and TRBJ2-3; TRBD2 might be the D (5 bases). V was cut by 6 bases and J by 0 bases, with 13 bases left in between. This CDR3 is 15 amino acids long. Per the germline V gene, CDR1 is SNHLY and CDR2 is FYNNEI. Partial CDR3 DNA: TGTGCCAGCAGCGAGCTAGCCATTAGCACAGATACG. Residues: CASSELAISTDT. The complete CDR3 sequence is CASSELAISTDTQYF.

The sequenced CDR3 bases are TGCGCCAGCAGCTACGACAGTCAGCCC. Its translation is CASSYDSQP. The complete CDR3 sequence is CASSYDSQPQHF. This sequence joins TRBV5-1 and TRBJ1-5, with D perhaps TRBD1 (5 bases). Read coverage stops 3 residues before the CDR3 terminus; the germline J gene supplies the remainder. The V gene's germline CDR1 is SGHRS and CDR2 YFSETQ. The CDR3 spans 12 residues. V was trimmed by 3 bases and J by 6 bases, leaving 7 bases between them.

About this clone itself: The sequence runs out 3 residues before the end of the CDR3; the remainder is reconstructed from the germline J gene. The rearrangement links TRBV28 to TRBJ2-5; possibly TRBD2 for D (6 bases). V lost 7 bases to trimming and J lost 6 bases, with 15 bases between them. CDR1 MDHEN and CDR2 SYDVKM come from the germline V gene. This CDR3 has 13 amino acids. Incomplete CDR3 DNA: TGTGCCAGCACGCGGGGCACCACTCAGACC. Translated, it gives CASTRGTTQT. In full, the CDR3 is CASTRGTTQTQYF.

Concerning this clone: The read ends 3 residues before the CDR3 terminus; that terminus is restored from the germline J gene. V is TRBV20-1 and J is TRBJ1-5, with D possibly being TRBD1 (6 bases). Germline V gives CDR1 DFQATT, CDR2 SNEGSKA (reference sequence). Trimming removed 6 bases at V and 1 base at J, with 19 bases between. The CDR3 covers 16 residues. The CDR3 DNA, read in part, is TGCAGTGCCCAGAAGGCACAGGGAGGGAGCAATCAGCCC. Amino acids: CSAQKAQGGSNQP. The full CDR3 protein reads CSAQKAQGGSNQPQHF.

Remarks on this clone: The CDR3 end falls 3 residues outside the read, so it is completed with the germline J gene. The V and J genes are TRBV24-1 and TRBJ1-2; 7 bases match TRBD1. The CDR3 spans 12 residues. Germline lookup yields CDR1 KGHDR and CDR2 SFDVKD. The J segment lost 6 bases and the V segment lost 9 bases, leaving 6 bases of the junction unmatched. Here the CDR3 reads CATAGTVDGYTF. The part of the CDR3 DNA that was read is TGTGCCACCGCCGGGACAGTCGATGGC.

Remarks on this clone: The observed sequence ends 3 residues before the CDR3 terminus, with the missing tail filled in from the germline J gene. The chain is built from TRBV20-1 and TRBJ1-1, with D unresolved. V lost 1 base and J 5 bases, leaving 11 bases between the germline ends. CDR3 size: 13 residues. Looked up from germline, CDR1 is DFQATT and CDR2 is SNEGSKA (reference sequence). This CDR3 is CSARVRGGTEAFF. CDR3 bases read: TGCAGTGCTAGAGTTCGGGGAGGTACTGAA.

Of note for this clone: From the germline J gene comes the end of the CDR3, since the read stops 3 residues before it. This chain joins TRBV19 and TRBJ1-2; TRBD1 might be the D (5 bases). Germline-derived CDR1 and CDR2 are LNHDA and SQIVND (reference sequence). The CDR3 is made up of 15 amino acids. The sequenced CDR3 bases are TGTGCCAGTAGTATCTCGGGGGAGGGCTCCTACGAC. Encoded protein: CASSISGEGSYD. The full CDR3 protein reads CASSISGEGSYDYTF.

On this clone: The read is 3 residues too short to cover the CDR3 end, so that end is filled in from the germline J gene. The gene calls are TRBV18 and TRBJ2-1, with 8 bases identical to TRBD1. V shed 0 bases and J 5 bases; nucleotides not matched to a gene: 3. CDR3 size: 15 residues. Germline CDR1 is KGHSH and CDR2 is LQKENI. The CDR3 sequence is CASSPPGTGHNEQFF. The DNA read from the CDR3 is TGTGCCAGCTCACCACCCGGGACAGGCCACAATGAG.

Points on this clone: The read ends 3 residues before the CDR3 terminus; that terminus is restored from the germline J gene. J is TRBJ2-7 and V is TRBV20-1; possible D gene TRBD1, 6 bases. V was shortened by 5 bases and J by 0 bases, with 14 bases between the two germline ends. The CDR3 sequence is 14 residues long. CDR1 is DFQATT, CDR2 SNEGSKA, per germline (reference sequence). CDR3 bases read: TGCAGTGCTCCGGGACACCGGGACTCCTACGAG. Residues: CSAPGHRDSYE. The whole CDR3 is CSAPGHRDSYEQYF.

To note about this clone: The observed sequence ends 3 residues before the CDR3 terminus, with the missing tail filled in from the germline J gene. The same CDR3 is also encoded by other DNA sequences in this sample. This chain joins TRBV5-1 and TRBJ1-1; 9 bases line up with TRBD1. CDR1 SGHRS and CDR2 YFSETQ come from the germline V gene. The V and J ends lost 4 bases and 3 bases, in that order; junction bases with no gene match: 4. CDR3 length equals 14 residues. CDR3 DNA (partial): TGCGCCAGCAGCCTAGGACAGGGGTACACTGAA. It encodes CASSLGQGYTE. The whole CDR3 sequence reads CASSLGQGYTEAFF. The full variable domain, with the rest looked up from reference TRBV5-1 and TRBJ1-1, is KAGVTQTPRYLIKTRGQQVTLSCSPISGHRSVSWYQQTPGQGLQFLFEYFSETQRNKGNFPGRFSGRQFSNSRSEMNVSTLELGDSALYLCASSLGQGYTEAFFGQGTRLTVV.

A note on this clone: With the read ending 3 residues before the CDR3 end, the germline J gene is used to fill in that end. The J gene is TRBJ1-6, the V gene TRBV18, with 7 bases aligning to TRBD1. Germline values: CDR1 KGHSH, CDR2 LQKENI. Trimming removed 8 bases from V and 0 bases from J; junction bases left unmatched: 10. This CDR3 comprises 17 residues. The covered CDR3 bases are TGTGCCAGCACCCCGAACAGGGGCCTCTCCTATAATTCACCC. This codes for CASTPNRGLSYNSP. From start to end, the CDR3 is CASTPNRGLSYNSPLHF.

Comment on this clone: The CDR3 end is not reached by the read, which stops 3 residues before it; the germline J gene fills it in. V gene TRBV20-1 combines with J gene TRBJ2-1, with D possibly being TRBD1 (7 bases). The CDR3 loop spans 17 amino acids. Between the trimmed V and J ends, which lost 6 bases and 1 base, there was a span of 22 bases. Germline CDR1 and CDR2: DFQATT and SNEGSKA (reference sequence). Partial CDR3 DNA: TGCAGTGCCAGGGGGGAAGTGCAGGACAGGTCCTACAATGAG. This encodes CSARGEVQDRSYNE. The whole CDR3 protein is CSARGEVQDRSYNEQFF.

The sequenced part of the CDR3 DNA is TGTGCCAGCAGTCCGGACAGGGGATCCTACGAC. Its protein is CASSPDRGSYD. The entire CDR3 protein is CASSPDRGSYDYTF. The V and J genes are TRBV2 and TRBJ1-2; 9 nucleotides align to TRBD1. Read sequence stops 3 residues before the CDR3 end, and the germline J gene provides the missing end. Germline V gene data show CDR1 as SNHLY and CDR2 as FYNNEI. CDR3 size: 14 residues.

For this clone: The sequence runs out 3 residues before the end of the CDR3; the remainder is reconstructed from the germline J gene. The chain has TRBV5-1 and TRBJ2-1; D possibly corresponds to TRBD2 (6 bases). The ends were cut back, 3 bases at V and 1 base at J, with 14 bases in the middle. The CDR3 is 16 residues long. Per germline, CDR1 SGHRS and CDR2 YFSETQ. CDR3 DNA (partial): TGCGCCAGCAGCTCAGTGGCTAGCGAATCCTACAATGAG. This gives the protein CASSSVASESYNE. The CDR3, in full, reads CASSSVASESYNEQFF.

On this clone: At one boundary the junction diverges from the germline segment, which might be a read error. The read stops 3 residues short of the end of the CDR3; the missing end is completed from the germline J gene. This chain links TRBV18 with TRBJ2-3; the D gene is possibly TRBD1 (6 bases). CDR1 is KGHSH and CDR2 is LQKENI in the germline V gene. The length of the CDR3 is 15 residues. The CDR3: CASSPGTGRPETQYF. Partial CDR3 DNA: TGTGCCAGCTCACCAGGCACAGGGCGTCCAGAGACG.

To note about this clone: The read comes to an end 3 residues before the CDR3 does, leaving the germline J gene to fill in the end. This sequence joins TRBV7-9 and TRBJ1-2; 9 bases fit TRBD1. The CDR3 extends over 14 amino acids. Germline V lookup: CDR1 SEHNR, CDR2 FQNEAQ (reference sequence). CDR3: CASSIGTGIDDYTF. The part of the CDR3 DNA that was read is TGTGCCAGCAGCATTGGGACAGGGATTGATGAC.

As to this clone: Coverage ceases 3 residues before the CDR3 finishes, and the germline J gene fills in the end. The V call is TRBV7-9, the J call TRBJ2-7, with TRBD1 as a possible D gene (7 bases). The V end was cut by 3 bases, the J end by 2 bases, with 11 bases between. This CDR3 has 14 residues. Per germline, CDR1 SEHNR and CDR2 FQNEAQ (reference sequence). CDR3 sequence reads: CASSLTGRPYEQYF. The sequenced CDR3 bases are TGTGCCAGCAGCTTGACAGGGAGGCCCTACGAG.

About this clone itself: Coverage ceases 3 residues before the CDR3 finishes, and the germline J gene fills in the end. The chain couples TRBV6-2 or TRBV6-3 to TRBJ2-3; 10 bases align to TRBD2. The J segment lost 4 bases and the V segment lost 5 bases, leaving 6 bases of the junction unmatched. This CDR3 has 15 residues. Germline V gives CDR1 MNHEY, CDR2 SVGEGT. This CDR3 is CASSGSGRRADTQYF. The CDR3 DNA, read in part, is TGTGCCAGCAGTGGTAGCGGGAGGAGGGCAGATACG.

As for this clone: The read ends 3 residues before the CDR3 terminus; that terminus is restored from the germline J gene. The V gene is TRBV30, the J gene TRBJ1-1; D is uncertain. Germline V lookup: CDR1 GTSNPN, CDR2 SVGIG (reference sequence). CDR3 length: 11 residues. The CDR3 DNA, read in part, is TGTGCCTGGAGTCTCGGCCGAGGG. This codes for CAWSLGRG. The whole CDR3 region reads CAWSLGRGAFF.